This T cell receptor (beta chain) was obtained from a study of cytomegalovirus exposure and HLA in healthy donors. Overall study results and limits: Later analysis suggested links between common viral pathogens and several top significant clusters.

13 Jbeta primers and 60 Vbeta primers were used for the PCR. TCRdb keeps only in-frame clones here, not all; method: immunoSEQ multiplex PCR. This sample has 150,000 to 200,000 clones, with roughly four fifths found just once. For this clone: Antigen unknown.

Looked up from germline, CDR1 is SEHNR and CDR2 is FQNEAQ (reference sequence). The CDR3 has 11 amino acids. V was pared by 3 bases and J by 8 bases, with 7 bases between. This receptor was identified in a man between 50 and 59 years old in good health and CMV-seronegative. Sequencing was performed on PBMCs. The V and J genes are TRBV7-9 and TRBJ1-1; maybe TRBD1 (5 bases). The CDR3 DNA is TGTGCCAGCAGCTTCGGGGGAGAAGCTTTCTTT. The encoded protein is CASSFGGEAFF.